The 3 T cell receptor beta chains reported below all come from one sample, sequenced in a study of post-analysis software for immune sequencing data. The study's findings and limits: Among a handful of TRBV segments more frequent in patients than controls were TRBV5-6, TRBV5-1 and TRBV20-1.

No antigens are known for them. The TCR beta cDNA libraries contained unique molecular identifiers. TCRdb reprocessed the PCR reads with MiXCR, giving one entry per CDR3 protein. The sample contains roughly 170,000 distinct CDR3 sequences, approximately 28% of which appear only once. The sample was blood. All receptors come from a girl aged 5 to 17 with multiple sclerosis.

The V gene is TRBV6-4, the J gene TRBJ1-5, with 11 bases aligning to TRBD1. V lost 2 bases and J lost 7; bases outside the gene matches: 16. The germline CDR1 and CDR2 sequences are MRHNA and SNTAGT. The CDR3 spans 19 residues. The CDR3 here is CASSDRVQGTGGLMQPQHF. The CDR3 bases are TGTGCCAGCAGTGACAGGGTACAAGGGACAGGGGGGTTGATGCAGCCCCAGCATTTT.

As to this clonotype: A much more abundant neighbour one base away suggests this may be a read error. The rearrangement uses TRBV12-3 or TRBV12-4 and TRBJ2-5; TRBD1 matches 11 bases. The CDR3 spans 18 residues. CDR3 bases: TGTGCCAGCAGTTTTCGGGGGACAGGGGGTATGAAGTCTTACGAGCAGGACTTC. Translated: CASSFRGTGGMKSYEQDF.

In its sample, this clonotype was seen many times. This rearrangement joins TRBV6-5 to TRBJ1-2; tentative D call: TRBD1 (6 bases). Germline V gene sequence: CDR1 MNHEY, CDR2 SVGAGI. CDR3 length: 14 residues. The germline V and J ends were trimmed by 6 bases and 1 base, with 12 bases remaining between them. DNA for the CDR3: TGTGCCAGCAGCCAGGACAGAGATAACTATGGCTACACCTTC. It is translated as CASSQDRDNYGYTF.